This is a list of T cell receptor beta chains from one sample in a study of cytomegalovirus exposure and HLA in healthy donors. The data were produced by immunoSEQ multiplex PCR, yet TCRdb's version contains in-frame clones alone and is incomplete. The sample has approximately 100,000 clones, 65% seen once; the top ten hold approximately 3.9%. The sequencing input was PBMCs. Every receptor here comes from a man aged 25-45 years in good health and CMV-seropositive. The CDR3 runs from the conserved cysteine through the conserved F or W. Fields, in order: D gene, V gene, clone size, J gene, CDR3 DNA, CDR3 protein. The D gene is left open where the match is weak. Not every row has a clone size; where given, it reads once, few, many or a size class.

d_gene: TRBD1; v_gene: TRBV6-6; abundance: many; j_gene: TRBJ1-2; CDR3nt: TGTGCCAGCAGTCTCGACCCTCCAGGGGGACCTGGCTACACCTTC; CDR3aa: CASSLDPPGGPGYTF
d_gene: TRBD1; v_gene: TRBV7-9; abundance: NA; j_gene: TRBJ1-4; CDR3nt: TGTGCCAGCAGCGAACAGGGGGGGGAAAAACTGTTTTTT; CDR3aa: CASSEQGGEKLFF
d_gene: NA; v_gene: TRBV6-1; abundance: NA; j_gene: TRBJ1-3; CDR3nt: TGTGCCGCCTTTGGGAGCTACTCTGGAAACACCATATATTTT; CDR3aa: CAAFGSYSGNTIYF
d_gene: TRBD2; v_gene: TRBV6-5; abundance: few; j_gene: TRBJ2-7; CDR3nt: TGTGCCAGCAGTAATAGCGGGGGAAGTGGCTACGAGCAGTACTTC; CDR3aa: CASSNSGGSGYEQYF
d_gene: TRBD2; v_gene: TRBV2; abundance: NA; j_gene: TRBJ2-5; CDR3nt: TGTGCCAGCAGACCCCCCGTCGGGAGGGCACCTCGAGGAGAGACCCAGTACTTC; CDR3aa: CASRPPVGRAPRGETQYF
d_gene: NA; v_gene: TRBV2; abundance: NA; j_gene: TRBJ1-1; CDR3nt: TGTGCCAGCAGTGTTCAGGGGATGGCTGAAGCTTTCTTT; CDR3aa: CASSVQGMAEAFF
d_gene: NA; v_gene: TRBV5-1; abundance: NA; j_gene: TRBJ2-5; CDR3nt: TGCGCCAGCAGCTTGGGGGGCGGAGAGACCCAGTACTTC; CDR3aa: CASSLGGGETQYF
d_gene: NA; v_gene: TRBV7-9; abundance: NA; j_gene: TRBJ1-4; CDR3nt: TGTGCCAGCAGCTTAGATAGCGAAAAACTGTTTTTT; CDR3aa: CASSLDSEKLFF
d_gene: NA; v_gene: TRBV5-1; abundance: once; j_gene: TRBJ2-2; CDR3nt: TGCGCCAGCAGCTCCAGGGTTGGGACCGGGGAGCTGTTTTTT; CDR3aa: CASSSRVGTGELFF
d_gene: TRBD2; v_gene: TRBV7-9; abundance: NA; j_gene: TRBJ2-3; CDR3nt: TGTGCCAGCAGCTTAGGGGCGGGGGCAGATACGCAGTATTTT; CDR3aa: CASSLGAGADTQYF
d_gene: TRBD1; v_gene: TRBV18; abundance: few; j_gene: TRBJ2-7; CDR3nt: TGTGCCAGCTCACCACCCCCCGGACAGGGGGCCTACGAGCAGTACTTC; CDR3aa: CASSPPPGQGAYEQYF
d_gene: NA; v_gene: TRBV4-2; abundance: NA; j_gene: TRBJ1-2; CDR3nt: TGTGCCAGCAGCCCAGAGTTAAGGCAGGCGCTGGGTAACTATGGCTACACCTTC; CDR3aa: CASSPELRQALGNYGYTF
d_gene: NA; v_gene: TRBV5-1; abundance: NA; j_gene: TRBJ1-4; CDR3nt: TGCGCCAGCAGCTTGGGGGGCGCAACTAATGAAAAACTGTTTTTT; CDR3aa: CASSLGGATNEKLFF
d_gene: TRBD1; v_gene: TRBV5-4; abundance: NA; j_gene: TRBJ2-3; CDR3nt: TGTGCCAGCAGTAGAGGACAGGGAACAGATACGCAGTATTTT; CDR3aa: CASSRGQGTDTQYF
d_gene: NA; v_gene: TRBV13; abundance: few; j_gene: TRBJ2-7; CDR3nt: TGTGCCAGCAGCTTAGGGCGCTCCTACGAGCAGTACTTC; CDR3aa: CASSLGRSYEQYF
d_gene: NA; v_gene: TRBV27; abundance: NA; j_gene: TRBJ2-1; CDR3nt: TGTGCCAGCAGTTTTACAGTGGGTGAGCAGTTCTTC; CDR3aa: CASSFTVGEQFF
d_gene: TRBD1; v_gene: TRBV5-6; abundance: NA; j_gene: TRBJ2-7; CDR3nt: TGTGCCAGCAGGATGGCAGGGGGCAGGTACGAGCAGTACTTC; CDR3aa: CASRMAGGRYEQYF
d_gene: NA; v_gene: TRBV19; abundance: NA; j_gene: TRBJ1-1; CDR3nt: TGTGCCAGTAGTATTGGGACGGGAGCAGCGGCTTTCTTT; CDR3aa: CASSIGTGAAAFF
d_gene: TRBD1; v_gene: TRBV25-1; abundance: NA; j_gene: TRBJ1-3; CDR3nt: TGTGCCAGCGGCCGGACAGGGGCTGGAAACACCATATATTTT; CDR3aa: CASGRTGAGNTIYF
d_gene: TRBD1; v_gene: TRBV7-9; abundance: NA; j_gene: TRBJ1-5; CDR3nt: TGTGCCAGCAGCCGGACAGGTGATCAGCCCCAGCATTTT; CDR3aa: CASSRTGDQPQHF
d_gene: TRBD1; v_gene: TRBV5-4; abundance: NA; j_gene: TRBJ2-7; CDR3nt: TGTGCCAGCAGCTTCGGGACAGGAGGGGCCGAGCAGTACTTC; CDR3aa: CASSFGTGGAEQYF
d_gene: NA; v_gene: TRBV6-6; abundance: NA; j_gene: TRBJ1-1; CDR3nt: TGTGCCAGCAGTTATTTGGGGCTCACTGAAGCTTTCTTT; CDR3aa: CASSYLGLTEAFF
d_gene: TRBD1; v_gene: TRBV5-6; abundance: NA; j_gene: TRBJ1-2; CDR3nt: TGTGCCAGCAGCATCGGGACAGGGTGGCAAGGCTACACCTTC; CDR3aa: CASSIGTGWQGYTF
d_gene: TRBD2; v_gene: TRBV11-2; abundance: NA; j_gene: TRBJ2-3; CDR3nt: TGTGCCAGCAGCTTAGATCGACTAGCGGGGGCCTTCACAGATACGCAGTATTTT; CDR3aa: CASSLDRLAGAFTDTQYF
d_gene: NA; v_gene: TRBV4-1; abundance: NA; j_gene: TRBJ2-6; CDR3nt: TGCGCCAGCAGCCAGACAGGTGGAGGGGCCAACGTCCTGACTTTC; CDR3aa: CASSQTGGGANVLTF
d_gene: NA; v_gene: TRBV25-1; abundance: NA; j_gene: TRBJ1-1; CDR3nt: TGTGCCAGCGCCTACATGGGCTCAGCTTTCTTT; CDR3aa: CASAYMGSAFF
d_gene: NA; v_gene: TRBV6-6; abundance: few; j_gene: TRBJ1-1; CDR3nt: TGTGCCAGCAGTTACTCGTCGGTTAACACAGGTTGGACAGCTTTCTTT; CDR3aa: CASSYSSVNTGWTAFF
d_gene: NA; v_gene: TRBV7-9; abundance: NA; j_gene: TRBJ2-2; CDR3nt: TGTGCCAGCAGCTTAGTTCGGACAGCGAACACCGGGGAGCTGTTTTTT; CDR3aa: CASSLVRTANTGELFF
d_gene: TRBD1; v_gene: TRBV6-1; abundance: NA; j_gene: TRBJ1-6; CDR3nt: TGTGCCAGCAGTTGGACAGGGTTTAATTCACCCCTCCACTTT; CDR3aa: CASSWTGFNSPLHF
d_gene: NA; v_gene: TRBV4-1; abundance: NA; j_gene: TRBJ1-5; CDR3nt: TGCGCCAGCAGCCAAGAGTCCGGGAATCAGCCCCAGCATTTT; CDR3aa: CASSQESGNQPQHF
d_gene: TRBD2; v_gene: TRBV5-1; abundance: NA; j_gene: TRBJ2-2; CDR3nt: TGCGCCAGCAGCTTCGGGGGGGCCGACACCGGGGAGCTGTTTTTT; CDR3aa: CASSFGGADTGELFF
d_gene: NA; v_gene: TRBV6-1; abundance: NA; j_gene: TRBJ1-3; CDR3nt: TGTGCCAGCAGTGATCCCAGGGGAGCCGGAAACACCATATATTTT; CDR3aa: CASSDPRGAGNTIYF
d_gene: TRBD1; v_gene: TRBV18; abundance: NA; j_gene: TRBJ1-2; CDR3nt: TGTGCCAGCTCACCACCGCAGGGGGACTATGGCTACACCTTC; CDR3aa: CASSPPQGDYGYTF
d_gene: NA; v_gene: TRBV9; abundance: NA; j_gene: TRBJ1-2; CDR3nt: TGTGCCAGCAGCCCCCAAACCTTC; CDR3aa: CASSPQTF
d_gene: TRBD1; v_gene: TRBV7-9; abundance: NA; j_gene: TRBJ1-2; CDR3nt: TGTTCCAGCAGCCTCTCCCAGGGGGTTGACTATGGCTACACCTTC; CDR3aa: CSSSLSQGVDYGYTF
d_gene: NA; v_gene: TRBV5-1; abundance: NA; j_gene: TRBJ1-2; CDR3nt: TGCGCCAGCTCCCGAGAGGCCTATGGCTACACCTTC; CDR3aa: CASSREAYGYTF
d_gene: NA; v_gene: TRBV2; abundance: NA; j_gene: TRBJ2-1; CDR3nt: TGTGCCAGCAGTGACCAGGGAGGCGAGCAGTTCTTC; CDR3aa: CASSDQGGEQFF
d_gene: TRBD2; v_gene: TRBV10-2; abundance: NA; j_gene: TRBJ2-7; CDR3nt: TGCGCCAGCAGGCCGGGGGGTCTCAGCTACGAGCAGTACTTC; CDR3aa: CASRPGGLSYEQYF
d_gene: TRBD2; v_gene: TRBV5-4; abundance: NA; j_gene: TRBJ2-1; CDR3nt: TGTGCCAGCAGCTTGTGGGCGGGGGGAAGGAATGAGCAGTTCTTC; CDR3aa: CASSLWAGGRNEQFF
d_gene: TRBD1; v_gene: TRBV5-5; abundance: NA; j_gene: TRBJ1-2; CDR3nt: TGTGCCAGCAGCTTGGGGGGGACAGGGTCGTATGGCTACACCTTC; CDR3aa: CASSLGGTGSYGYTF
d_gene: NA; v_gene: TRBV30; abundance: NA; j_gene: TRBJ1-2; CDR3nt: TGTGCCTGGAGTGACGGAGTGAATAACTATGGCTACACCTTC; CDR3aa: CAWSDGVNNYGYTF
d_gene: NA; v_gene: TRBV9; abundance: once; j_gene: TRBJ1-1; CDR3nt: TGTGCCAGCAGCGCCCCCGGACTGATGAACACTGAAGCTTTCTTT; CDR3aa: CASSAPGLMNTEAFF
d_gene: TRBD1; v_gene: TRBV9; abundance: few; j_gene: TRBJ1-3; CDR3nt: TGTGCCAGCAGCGCACGGTTGGGACAGGATTATTTCGGAAACACCATATATTTT; CDR3aa: CASSARLGQDYFGNTIYF
d_gene: NA; v_gene: TRBV25-1; abundance: NA; j_gene: TRBJ1-1; CDR3nt: TGTGCCAGCAAGAAGACAGAGAACACTGAAGCTTTCTTT; CDR3aa: CASKKTENTEAFF